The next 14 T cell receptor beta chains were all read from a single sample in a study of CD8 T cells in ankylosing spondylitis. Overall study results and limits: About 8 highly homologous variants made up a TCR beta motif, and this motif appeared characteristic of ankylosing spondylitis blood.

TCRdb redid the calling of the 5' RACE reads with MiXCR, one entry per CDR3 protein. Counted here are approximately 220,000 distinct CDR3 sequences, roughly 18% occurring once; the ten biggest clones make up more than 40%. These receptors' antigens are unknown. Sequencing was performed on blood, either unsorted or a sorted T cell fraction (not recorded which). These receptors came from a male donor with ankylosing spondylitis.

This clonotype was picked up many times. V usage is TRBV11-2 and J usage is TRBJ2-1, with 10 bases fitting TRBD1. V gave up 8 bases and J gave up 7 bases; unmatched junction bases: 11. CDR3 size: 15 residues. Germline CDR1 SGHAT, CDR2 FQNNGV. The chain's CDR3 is CASSRDRGVWNEQFF. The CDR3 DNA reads TGTGCCAGCTCGAGGGACAGGGGTGTGTGGAATGAGCAGTTCTTC.

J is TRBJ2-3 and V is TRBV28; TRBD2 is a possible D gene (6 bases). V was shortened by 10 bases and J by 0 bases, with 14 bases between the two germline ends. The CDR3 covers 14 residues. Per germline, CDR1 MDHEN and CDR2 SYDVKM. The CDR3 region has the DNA TGTGCCACCTACCTTCGGGGGAGCACAGATACGCAGTATTTT. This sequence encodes CATYLRGSTDTQYF.

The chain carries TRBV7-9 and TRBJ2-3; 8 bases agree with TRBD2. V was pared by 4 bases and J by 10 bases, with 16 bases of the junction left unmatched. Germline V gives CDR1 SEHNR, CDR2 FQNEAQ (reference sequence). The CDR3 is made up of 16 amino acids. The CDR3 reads CASSSSDKQRESAQYF. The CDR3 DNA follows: TGTGCCAGCAGCTCGTCCGACAAGCAGCGGGAGAGTGCGCAGTATTTT. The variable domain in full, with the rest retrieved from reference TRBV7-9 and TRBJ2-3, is DTGVSQNPRHKITKRGQNVTFRCDPISEHNRLYWYRQTLGQGPEFLTYFQNEAQLEKSRLLSDRFSAERPKGSFSTLEIQRTEQGDSAMYLCASSSSDKQRESAQYFGPGTRLTVL.

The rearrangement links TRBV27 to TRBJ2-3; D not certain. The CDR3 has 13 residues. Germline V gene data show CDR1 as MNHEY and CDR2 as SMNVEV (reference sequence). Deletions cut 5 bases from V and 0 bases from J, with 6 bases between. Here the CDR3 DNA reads TGTGCCAGCAGTCCGGACAGCACAGATACGCAGTATTTT. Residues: CASSPDSTDTQYF.

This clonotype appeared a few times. The CDR3 sequence: CSARDPGSGRAYPYNEQFF. In DNA form, the CDR3 reads TGCAGTGCTAGAGATCCTGGTAGCGGGAGGGCCTACCCCTACAATGAGCAGTTCTTC. The chain has TRBV20-1 and TRBJ2-1, with TRBD2 matching over 11 bases. The CDR3 loop spans 19 amino acids. Germline V CDR1 and CDR2: DFQATT, SNEGSKA (reference sequence). V was clipped by 0 bases and J by 2 bases; unmatched bases: 12.

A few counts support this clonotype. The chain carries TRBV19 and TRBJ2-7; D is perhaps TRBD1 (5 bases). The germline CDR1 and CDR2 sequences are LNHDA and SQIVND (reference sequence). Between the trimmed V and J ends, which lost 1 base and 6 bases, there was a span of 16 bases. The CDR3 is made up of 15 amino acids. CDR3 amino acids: CASSIGDSAFTEQYF. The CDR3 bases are TGTGCCAGTAGTATAGGCGACAGCGCCTTCACCGAGCAGTACTTC.

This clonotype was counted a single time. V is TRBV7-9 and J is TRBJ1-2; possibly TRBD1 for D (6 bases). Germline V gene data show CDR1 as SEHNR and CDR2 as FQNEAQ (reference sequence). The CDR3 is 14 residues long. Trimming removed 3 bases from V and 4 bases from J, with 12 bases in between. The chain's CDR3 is CASSFGQPFYGYTF. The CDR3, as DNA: TGTGCCAGCAGCTTCGGACAGCCTTTCTATGGCTACACCTTC.

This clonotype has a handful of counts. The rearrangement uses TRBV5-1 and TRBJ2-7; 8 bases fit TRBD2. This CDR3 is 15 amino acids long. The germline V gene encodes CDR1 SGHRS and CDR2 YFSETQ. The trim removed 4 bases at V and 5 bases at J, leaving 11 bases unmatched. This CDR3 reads CASSGGAGALNEQYF. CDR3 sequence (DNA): TGCGCCAGCAGCGGGGGAGCGGGAGCCTTAAACGAGCAGTACTTC.

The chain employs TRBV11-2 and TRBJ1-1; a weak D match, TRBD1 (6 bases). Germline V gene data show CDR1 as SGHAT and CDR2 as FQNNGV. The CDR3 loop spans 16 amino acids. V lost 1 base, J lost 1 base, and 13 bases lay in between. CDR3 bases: TGTGCCAGCAGCTTAGTTCCTCGGACAGCGAACACTGAAGCTTTCTTT. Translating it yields CASSLVPRTANTEAFF. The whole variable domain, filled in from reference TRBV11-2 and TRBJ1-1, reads EAGVAQSPRYKIIEKRQSVAFWCNPISGHATLYWYQQILGQGPKLLIQFQNNGVVDDSQLPKDRFSAERLKGVDSTLKIQPAKLEDSAVYLCASSLVPRTANTEAFFGQGTRLTVV.

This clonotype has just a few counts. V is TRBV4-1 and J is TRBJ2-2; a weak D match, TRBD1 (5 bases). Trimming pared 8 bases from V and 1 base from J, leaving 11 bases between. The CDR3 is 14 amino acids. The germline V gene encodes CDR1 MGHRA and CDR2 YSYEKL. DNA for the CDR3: TGCGCCAGCGGGCTACAGGAGAACACCGGGGAGCTGTTTTTT. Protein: CASGLQENTGELFF.

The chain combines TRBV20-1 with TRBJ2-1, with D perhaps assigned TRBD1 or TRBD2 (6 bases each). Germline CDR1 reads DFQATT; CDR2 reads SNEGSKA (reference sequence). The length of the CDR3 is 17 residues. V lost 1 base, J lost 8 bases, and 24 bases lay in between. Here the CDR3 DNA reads TGCAGTGCTAGAGCAGTGGGGGGACAAGCAATTTGGGATGAGCAGTTCTTC. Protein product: CSARAVGGQAIWDEQFF.

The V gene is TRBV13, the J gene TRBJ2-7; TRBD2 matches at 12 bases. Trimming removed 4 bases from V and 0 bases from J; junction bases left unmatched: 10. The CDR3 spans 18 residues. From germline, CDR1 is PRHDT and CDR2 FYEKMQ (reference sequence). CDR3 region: CASSSGTSGFSSSYEQYF. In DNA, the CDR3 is TGTGCCAGCAGCTCCGGGACTAGCGGGTTCTCTAGCTCCTACGAGCAGTACTTC.

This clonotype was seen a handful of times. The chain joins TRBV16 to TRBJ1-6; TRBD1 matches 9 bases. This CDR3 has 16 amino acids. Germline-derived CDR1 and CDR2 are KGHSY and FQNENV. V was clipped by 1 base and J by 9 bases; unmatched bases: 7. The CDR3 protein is CASSQFVDRGVSPLHF. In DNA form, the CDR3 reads TGTGCCAGCAGCCAATTCGTCGACAGGGGGGTTTCACCCCTCCACTTT.

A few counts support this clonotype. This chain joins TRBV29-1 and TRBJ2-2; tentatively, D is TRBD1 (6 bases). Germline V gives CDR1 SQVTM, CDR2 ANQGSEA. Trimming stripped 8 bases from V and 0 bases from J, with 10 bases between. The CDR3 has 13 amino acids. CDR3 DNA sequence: TGCAGCCTACGGACAGCGAACACCGGGGAGCTGTTTTTT. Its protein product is CSLRTANTGELFF.